A single sample is the source of the 24 T cell receptor beta chains below, sequenced in a study of cytomegalovirus exposure and HLA in healthy donors. Primers for the PCR totalled 60 Vbeta and 13 Jbeta. The protocol was immunoSEQ multiplex PCR, while the TCRdb copy is restricted to in-frame clones and leaves out a portion. Seen here are under 150,000 clones, about 72% observed once, and the top ten hold approximately 2%. The sequenced material came from PBMCs. These TCRs come from a man in his forties or fifties in good health and CMV-seronegative.

This chain links TRBV4-1 with TRBJ1-2; D is uncertain. Trimming removed 4 bases at V and 0 bases at J, with 9 bases between. This CDR3 comprises 14 residues. Germline V CDR1 and CDR2: MGHRA, YSYEKL. CDR3 sequence reads: CASSRTATNYGYTF. The DNA of the CDR3 is TGCGCCAGCAGCCGAACAGCAACTAACTATGGCTACACCTTC.

This rearrangement joins TRBV10-2 to TRBJ2-5; TRBD1 matches at 8 bases. Germline V gives CDR1 WSHSY, CDR2 SAAADI. CDR3 length: 18 amino acids. Trimming at V came to 6 bases and at J to 4 bases, leaving 19 bases not matched to a gene. This CDR3 reads CASRRGSRGRFLGETQYF. CDR3 bases: TGCGCCAGCAGGAGAGGGTCCAGGGGGCGGTTTTTAGGAGAGACCCAGTACTTC.

The rearrangement links TRBV5-1 to TRBJ2-5, with 8 positions matching TRBD2. The CDR3 is 14 residues long. J was trimmed by 4 bases and V by 8 bases; bases with no gene match: 10. Germline V gives CDR1 SGHRS, CDR2 YFSETQ. The CDR3 spells CASAPGAGGETQYF. The CDR3 region has the DNA TGCGCCAGTGCGCCGGGGGCGGGGGGAGAGACCCAGTACTTC. Together with reference TRBV5-1 and TRBJ2-5, the CDR3 gives the full variable domain: KAGVTQTPRYLIKTRGQQVTLSCSPISGHRSVSWYQQTPGQGLQFLFEYFSETQRNKGNFPGRFSGRQFSNSRSEMNVSTLELGDSALYLCASAPGAGGETQYFGPGTRLLVL.

The chain has TRBV6-6 and TRBJ2-3; TRBD2 agrees at 8 bases. The trim removed 1 base at V and 1 base at J, leaving 1 base unmatched. The germline CDR1 and CDR2 sequences are MNHNY and SVGAGI (reference sequence). This CDR3 comprises 15 residues. CDR3 protein: CASSYLRGGTDTQYF. The CDR3, as DNA: TGTGCCAGCAGTTACTTGCGGGGGGGCACAGATACGCAGTATTTT.

The chain links TRBV2 to TRBJ1-2, with D uncertain. Deletions cut 2 bases from V and 6 bases from J, with 10 bases between. The germline gives CDR1 SNHLY, CDR2 FYNNEI. The CDR3 extends over 13 amino acids. Here the CDR3 reads CASSEISSDGYTF. The CDR3 DNA is TGTGCCAGCAGTGAAATTAGTTCCGATGGCTACACCTTC.

This clone appeared a few times. The chain couples TRBV5-1 to TRBJ1-2; D call uncertain. The CDR3 covers 18 residues. Germline lookup yields CDR1 SGHRS and CDR2 YFSETQ. V lost 0 bases and J 3 bases, leaving 21 bases between the germline ends. CDR3 amino acids: CASSLVRPALSGYYGYTF. In DNA, the CDR3 is TGCGCCAGCAGCTTGGTTAGGCCGGCACTATCGGGGTACTATGGCTACACCTTC.

The chain carries TRBV25-1 and TRBJ2-7, with D perhaps TRBD2 (5 bases). CDR3 length: 12 residues. Germline values: CDR1 MGHDK, CDR2 SYGVNS. V was cut by 6 bases and J by 3 bases, with 9 bases left in between. Here the CDR3 DNA reads TGTGCCAGCAGCGGGGTAGGCTACGAGCAGTACTTC. Its translation: CASSGVGYEQYF.

The chain joins TRBV30 to TRBJ2-3, with 14 bases identical to TRBD2. This CDR3 is 20 amino acids long. Germline V gene lookup returns CDR1 GTSNPN and CDR2 SVGIG (reference sequence). Trimming at V came to 4 bases and at J to 3 bases, leaving 18 bases not matched to a gene. The CDR3 nucleotides are TGTGCCTGGACAGGGGGCGAAGGGACTAGCGGGAGCAGGAGGACAGATACGCAGTATTTT. It is translated as CAWTGGEGTSGSRRTDTQYF.

The J gene is TRBJ2-2, the V gene TRBV7-9; 7 bases map to TRBD1. Trimming at V came to 11 bases and at J to 2 bases, leaving 8 bases not matched to a gene. Germline CDR1 reads SEHNR; CDR2 reads FQNEAQ (reference sequence). The CDR3 is 14 amino acids. The CDR3 is CAGNRGRNTGELFF. As DNA, the CDR3 is TGTGCCGGAAACAGGGGCAGAAACACCGGGGAGCTGTTTTTT.

Here the CDR3 reads CASSVGQSSSYEQYF. The CDR3 nucleotides read TGTGCCAGCAGCGTAGGACAGTCCAGCTCCTACGAGCAGTACTTC. V and J are TRBV9 and TRBJ2-7, with a tentative D call TRBD1 (5 bases). V lost 0 bases, J lost 0 bases, and 10 bases lay in between. Germline V gives CDR1 SGDLS, CDR2 YYNGEE. The CDR3 is made up of 15 amino acids.

This clone is a singleton in its sample. The V gene is TRBV7-2, the J gene TRBJ1-2, with D tentatively TRBD1 (6 bases). This CDR3 spans 15 amino acids. The V gene lost 5 bases and the J gene lost 4 bases, with 17 bases spanning the gap. Germline V gene sequence: CDR1 SGHTA, CDR2 FQGNSA. The CDR3 here is CASSLNRQDPYGYTF. CDR3 sequence (DNA): TGTGCCAGCAGCCTCAATCGACAGGACCCCTATGGCTACACCTTC.

J is TRBJ2-5 and V is TRBV28; D gene unclear. The CDR3 spans 14 residues. The germline V gene has CDR1 MDHEN and CDR2 SYDVKM. V lost 1 base, J lost 1 base, and 7 bases lay in between. CDR3 loop: CASSLYRVQETQYF. The CDR3, as DNA: TGTGCCAGCAGTTTATACCGGGTCCAAGAGACCCAGTACTTC.

V gene TRBV7-7 combines with J gene TRBJ2-5; the match to TRBD1 covers 12 bases. Losses at the gene ends were 4 bases for V and 7 bases for J; bases not matched to a gene: 10. The CDR3 length is 16 residues. Germline-derived CDR1 and CDR2 are SSHAT and FNYEAQ (reference sequence). The CDR3 sequence: CASSSREGQGAGTQYF. For the CDR3, the DNA is TGTGCCAGCAGCTCACGAGAGGGACAGGGGGCAGGGACCCAGTACTTC.

V gene TRBV10-3 combines with J gene TRBJ2-7, with TRBD1 as a possible D gene (5 bases). Germline lookup yields CDR1 ENHRY and CDR2 SYGVKD. V was clipped by 4 bases and J by 1 base, with 17 bases between them. The CDR3 has 16 residues. CDR3: CAISAGFGHESYEQYF. The CDR3 DNA follows: TGTGCCATCAGTGCTGGGTTTGGACACGAGTCCTACGAGCAGTACTTC.

This clone was detected only once. The chain employs TRBV7-9 and TRBJ2-2, with 8 bases identical to TRBD1. In germline, CDR1 is SEHNR, CDR2 FQNEAQ (reference sequence). The junction had 1 base not matched to a gene; V was cut back by 5 bases and J by 5 bases. This CDR3 has 13 residues. The CDR3 loop is CASSRQGTGELFF. The CDR3 coding sequence is TGTGCCAGCAGCAGACAGGGGACCGGGGAGCTGTTTTTT.

The chain links TRBV5-1 to TRBJ2-7, with TRBD1 matching over 7 bases. Trimming cost V 2 bases and J 6 bases; bases outside gene matches: 8. CDR3 length: 14 residues. Per germline, CDR1 SGHRS and CDR2 YFSETQ. CDR3 region: CASSLEQGSAEQYF. The CDR3, as DNA: TGCGCCAGCAGCTTAGAACAGGGGTCCGCCGAGCAGTACTTC.

V gene TRBV4-1 combines with J gene TRBJ1-2; TRBD1 aligns across 9 bases. Trimming at V came to 4 bases and at J to 7 bases, leaving 13 bases not matched to a gene. Germline values: CDR1 MGHRA, CDR2 YSYEKL. The CDR3 contains 16 residues. The CDR3 nucleotides are TGCGCCAGCAGCCTGCTGACAGGGGGAAGTATTCTTGGCTACACCTTC. Protein: CASSLLTGGSILGYTF.

V and J are TRBV10-3 and TRBJ2-1; D is ambiguous. The V and J ends lost 4 bases and 5 bases respectively, with 15 bases between them. Germline assignment: CDR1 ENHRY and CDR2 SYGVKD. This CDR3 comprises 15 residues. CDR3 sequence: CAISGPSSRNNEQFF. The CDR3 nucleotides are TGTGCCATCAGTGGTCCCTCGAGCAGGAACAATGAGCAGTTCTTC.

The chain is built from TRBV7-9 and TRBJ2-3; a weak D match, TRBD1 (5 bases). V lost 5 bases and J 6 bases, leaving 12 bases between the germline ends. Germline loops: CDR1 SEHNR, CDR2 FQNEAQ (reference sequence). There are 13 residues in the CDR3. The CDR3 region is CASSTLTADTQYF. As DNA, the CDR3 is TGTGCCAGCAGCACCCTGACAGCCGATACGCAGTATTTT.

The V call is TRBV5-4, the J call TRBJ2-5; 7 bases match TRBD2. Germline V CDR1 and CDR2: SGHNT, YYREEE (reference sequence). V lost 3 bases and J lost 5; bases outside the gene matches: 13. There are 16 residues in the CDR3. CDR3 region: CASSSSGGRARETQYF. The DNA for the CDR3 is TGTGCCAGCAGCTCCAGCGGTGGGAGGGCCCGCGAGACCCAGTACTTC.

The CDR3 region has the DNA TGTGCCAGCAGCCTCAGGACTAGCGGGAGGAGGAATGAGCAGTTCTTC. Residues: CASSLRTSGRRNEQFF. The rearrangement links TRBV7-2 to TRBJ2-1; 14 bases map to TRBD2. V trimming: 5 bases; J trimming: 7 bases; junction bases outside the gene matches: 7. CDR1 and CDR2 (germline): SGHTA, FQGNSA. This CDR3 contains 16 residues. Supplemented by reference TRBV7-2 and TRBJ2-1, the full variable domain reads GAGVSQSPSNKVTEKGKDVELRCDPISGHTALYWYRQSLGQGLEFLIYFQGNSAPDKSGLPSDRFSAERTGGSVSTLTIQRTQQEDSAVYLCASSLRTSGRRNEQFFGPGTRLTVL.

V gene TRBV6-5 combines with J gene TRBJ1-5; D is ambiguous. Germline CDR1 and CDR2: MNHEY and SVGAGI. V gave up 5 bases and J gave up 7 bases, with 18 bases separating them. The CDR3 runs 15 residues. CDR3 in amino acids: CASSQSGERAQPQHF. DNA of the CDR3: TGTGCCAGCAGTCAATCAGGAGAGAGGGCCCAGCCCCAGCATTTT.

The genes are TRBV5-1 and TRBJ1-2; tentative D call: TRBD1 (6 bases). Germline loops: CDR1 SGHRS, CDR2 YFSETQ. Trimming took 2 bases from V and 10 from J, leaving 21 bases between them. The CDR3 covers 15 residues. This CDR3 reads CASSFAQGSQGPYTF. For the CDR3, the DNA is TGCGCCAGCAGCTTCGCACAGGGTTCCCAAGGCCCCTACACCTTC.

The chain combines TRBV4-1 with TRBJ2-7; 11 bases line up with TRBD2. J gave up 1 base and V 1 base, and 6 bases lay outside the gene matches. Germline V gene sequence: CDR1 MGHRA, CDR2 YSYEKL. The CDR3 has 17 residues. Written as DNA, the CDR3 is TGCGCCAGCAGCCAAGGGCTGACTAGCGGGACGTCCTACGAGCAGTACTTC. It specifies CASSQGLTSGTSYEQYF.